Sequencing of this T cell receptor (beta chain) was carried out in a study of blood T cell repertoires in COVID-19. About the research overall: COVID-19 samples collected from the United States, Italy and Spain covered acute and convalescent phases. Sources were T cells, B-cell-depleted T cells, or PBMCs; the material itself was cDNA or gDNA.

Deletions cut 2 bases from V and 7 bases from J, with 12 bases between. The germline V gene has CDR1 GTSNPN and CDR2 SVGIG (reference sequence). This CDR3 has 13 residues. Enrollment of patients from Seattle took place during active infection, with longitudinal follow-up. Per the authors' pipeline: Scientists estimated how many nucleated cells there were by amplifying reference gene primers. This table comes from immunoSEQ multiplex PCR, and its TCRdb copy is limited to in-frame clones, with some not included. D and trimming were read from the DNA, whereas the V and J calls and clone size are those reported in that table. The data contain over 150,000 clones, approximately 91% of them singletons.

The sequenced sample consisted of peripheral blood. The chain couples TRBV30 to TRBJ1-5; tentatively, D is TRBD1 (5 bases). The TCR was taken from a man younger than 30 with COVID-19, enrolled during active disease. CDR3 nucleotide sequence: TGTGCCTGGAGTTCAGGGTTGAGACAGCCCCAGCATTTT. Encoded protein: CAWSSGLRQPQHF. Full variable domain (missing parts from reference TRBV30 and TRBJ1-5): SQTIHQWPATLVQPVGSPLSLECTVEGTSNPNLYWYRQAAGRGLQLLFYSVGIGQISSEVPQNLSASRPQDRQFILSSKKLLLSDSGFYLCAWSSGLRQPQHFGDGTRLSIL.